The clone carrying this TCR beta chain has ten or more counts. This sample is part of a study of T cells in Graves' hyperthyroidism and ophthalmopathy. From RNA transcripts, TCR beta CDR3 regions were amplified. First-round RT-PCR of the TCR CDR3 relied on the HTBI primer set. TCRdb called the multiplex PCR reads again in MiXCR, with one record for every CDR3 protein. The sample yields some 270,000 distinct CDR3 sequences, roughly 15% seen once. Sample: blood. The receptor's source is a woman between 35 and 50 years old with Graves' hyperthyroidism.

This CDR3 is CSARGPMAAVWDTQYF. CDR3 bases: TGCAGTGCTAGAGGTCCGATGGCAGCCGTATGGGATACGCAGTATTTT. V usage is TRBV20-1 and J usage is TRBJ2-3; D is undetermined. The CDR3 contains 16 residues. Trimming removed 1 base from V and 6 bases from J, with 20 bases in between. Germline V gene lookup returns CDR1 DFQATT and CDR2 SNEGSKA (reference sequence).